This T cell receptor beta chain is drawn from a study of graft-versus-host responses after intestinal transplantation. General study findings and limits: Early post-transplant HvG declines were associated with peak circulating GvH clone levels. Elevated graft-versus-host to host-versus-graft clonal ratios in allografts were recorded for patients with graft-donor T cell macrochimerism. GvH clones were identified in recipient marrow, with some first appearing in ileum or blood.

As to this clone: Its antigen is still unknown.

Measured with immunoSEQ multiplex PCR; TCRdb has only the in-frame clones, and not every one. The sample lists around 100,000 clones; more than 85% were seen once. The length of the CDR3 is 14 residues. CDR1 SGHAT and CDR2 FQNNGV come from the germline V gene. V lost 0 bases and J 6 bases, leaving 9 bases between the germline ends. The sample consisted of unstimulated CD4+ T cells sorted from spleen or lymph node cells, taken before intestinal transplant. This receptor was obtained from a human donor who received an intestinal transplant. This rearrangement joins TRBV11-2 to TRBJ1-5; a weak D match, TRBD1 (5 bases). The CDR3, as DNA: TGTGCCAGCAGCTTAGATCCGGGGGGTCAGCCCCAGCATTTT. It encodes CASSLDPGGQPQHF.